The sequence of this TCR beta chain was determined in a study of regulatory T cells in long-lasting Graves disease. CDR3 length: 15 residues. Trimming shortened V by 5 bases and J by 5 bases, and 18 bases separated the two germline ends. CDR1 is SGHTA and CDR2 is FQGNSA in the germline V gene. Time point denoted: newly diagnosed GD, antithyroid drugs for less than 3 months. Generation of the TCR library employed RNA extracted from PBMCs. Per American Thyroid Association guidelines, Graves' disease was diagnosed. According to the study, TCR beta libraries were built with iRepertoire HTBI primers and CDR3-region Arm-PCR. Via MiXCR, TCRdb re-called the multiplex PCR reads, giving one row per CDR3 protein. The sample records 350,000 to 400,000 distinct CDR3 sequences, about 16% being singletons. The sample was also linked to a second study, of T cells in Graves' hyperthyroidism and ophthalmopathy. As that study records: HTBI primers were employed in a first-round RT-PCR of the TCR CDR3.

The TCR sequence derives from a woman between 18 and 29 years old with Graves disease. This specimen consisted of peripheral blood mononuclear cells (PBMCs), obtained at new diagnosis, from a patient treated with antithyroid drugs. The V gene is TRBV7-2, the J gene TRBJ1-1, with D possibly TRBD1 on 6 matching bases. The CDR3 DNA reads TGTGCCAGCAGCCTACACGGGGGGCGAGCTACTGAAGCTTTCTTT. Protein: CASSLHGGRATEAFF.